The entry below gives a single T cell receptor beta chain sequence along with its context. Its matching antigen is unknown. This sample was taken from a study of vaccination and CD4 T cells after COVID-19. Study details: Convalescent individuals exhibited SARS-CoV-2 positivity on nasal swab PCR, with fewer than ten mild and one severe presentation. The peptides that stimulated the cells were overlapping spike peptides from SARS-CoV-2, HCoV-NL63, HCoV-OC43 and HCoV-229E. Following dose two, a median around 69 days (range 14 to 241) passed before post-vaccine samples were taken. Study-wide findings and caveats: Reactive clone data from convalescent patients indicated a median of approximately 90% appearing only post-vaccination.

Treatment specified: roughly ten-day PBMC culture with coronavirus spike peptide pools or control peptides (ViraFEST assay). An Oncomine TCR Beta short-read assay was used to sequence the DNA from cultured CD4+ T cells. TCRdb processed the PCR reads anew with MiXCR; each CDR3 protein has one entry. The table records 15,000 to 20,000 distinct CDR3 sequences, less than 60% of them present only once. Germline CDR1 reads SGHTA; CDR2 reads FQGNSA. CDR3 length: 17 amino acids. V was pared by 0 bases and J by 2 bases, with 4 bases of the junction left unmatched. The TCR sequence derives from a human donor who had recovered from COVID-19. The chain recombines TRBV7-2 with TRBJ2-3; 11 bases are a match to TRBD1. The specimen was CD4+ T cells from blood, cultured in vitro, collected after SARS-CoV-2 vaccination. This CDR3 is CASSLAGTGGYTDTQYF. The CDR3 nucleotides read TGTGCCAGCAGCTTAGCTGGGACAGGGGGATACACAGATACGCAGTATTTT.